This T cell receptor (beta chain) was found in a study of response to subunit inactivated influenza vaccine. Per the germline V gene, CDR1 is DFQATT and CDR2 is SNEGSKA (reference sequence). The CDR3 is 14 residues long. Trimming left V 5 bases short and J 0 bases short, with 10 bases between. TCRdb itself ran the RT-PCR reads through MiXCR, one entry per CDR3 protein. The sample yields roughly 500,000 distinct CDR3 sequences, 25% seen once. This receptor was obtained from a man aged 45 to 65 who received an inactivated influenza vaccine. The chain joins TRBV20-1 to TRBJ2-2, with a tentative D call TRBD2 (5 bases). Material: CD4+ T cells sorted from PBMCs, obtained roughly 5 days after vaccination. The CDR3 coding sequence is TGCAGTGCTTGGACTCGAACGAACACCGGGGAGCTGTTTTTT. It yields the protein CSAWTRTNTGELFF.